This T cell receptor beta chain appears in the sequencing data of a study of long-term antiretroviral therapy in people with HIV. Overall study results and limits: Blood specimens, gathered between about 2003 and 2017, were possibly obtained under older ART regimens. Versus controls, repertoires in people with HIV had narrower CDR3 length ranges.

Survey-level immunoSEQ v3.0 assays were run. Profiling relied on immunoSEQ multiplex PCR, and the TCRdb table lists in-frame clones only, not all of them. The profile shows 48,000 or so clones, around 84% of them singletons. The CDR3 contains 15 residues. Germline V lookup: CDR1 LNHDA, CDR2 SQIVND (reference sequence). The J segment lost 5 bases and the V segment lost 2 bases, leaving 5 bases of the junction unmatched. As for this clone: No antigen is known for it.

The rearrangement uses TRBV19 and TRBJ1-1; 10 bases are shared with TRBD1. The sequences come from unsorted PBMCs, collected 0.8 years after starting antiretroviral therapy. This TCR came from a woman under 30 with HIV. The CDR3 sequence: CASSIISGQGTEAFF. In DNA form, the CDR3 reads TGTGCCAGTAGTATAATATCGGGACAGGGGACTGAAGCTTTCTTT.